The 5 T cell receptor beta chains given below trace back to one sample, sequenced in a study of early T cells in non-severe SARS-CoV-2 infection (dated by TCRdb to the early 2020s). Library preparation employed 5' RACE. Instrument used: NextSeq 500. TCRdb reworked the public reads: Q25 trimming with fastp, MiXCR clone assembly, productive beta chains retained. Rows are unified per CDR3 protein, each entry keeping the most common DNA and genes. The sample includes about 71,000 distinct CDR3 sequences, with around 12% observed a single time. Less than 3.5% of the sample belongs to the ten largest clones. This sample comprised whole blood, obtained at baseline. These receptors were collected from an adult who was a healthcare worker with PCR-confirmed SARS-CoV-2 infection or an uninfected control (not recorded which).

This clonotype has ten or more counts. The chain employs TRBV7-8 and TRBJ2-3; D gene uncertain. This CDR3 comprises 12 residues. The V gene's germline CDR1 is SGHVS and CDR2 FQNEAQ. The V gene lost 6 bases and the J gene lost 4 bases, with 8 bases spanning the gap. The CDR3 is CASSPRADTQYF. In nucleotides, the CDR3 is TGTGCCAGCAGTCCTAGGGCAGATACGCAGTATTTT.

The chain links TRBV28 to TRBJ1-1; D unclear. The V end lost 3 bases, the J end lost 1 base, and 6 bases lay between the germline ends. This CDR3 comprises 13 residues. The germline gives CDR1 MDHEN, CDR2 SYDVKM. CDR3 region: CASSFQPNTEAFF. CDR3 nucleotides: TGTGCCAGCAGTTTTCAGCCGAACACTGAAGCTTTCTTT.

V usage is TRBV5-1 and J usage is TRBJ2-6; a possible D gene is TRBD1 (5 bases). CDR3 length: 15 amino acids. Germline V gene lookup returns CDR1 SGHRS and CDR2 YFSETQ. V was pared by 2 bases and J by 1 base, with 7 bases between. The CDR3 nucleotides are TGCGCCAGCAGCTTCAGGGATTCTGGGGCCAACGTCCTGACTTTC. Amino acids: CASSFRDSGANVLTF.

Ten or more counts support this clonotype. The CDR3 sequence: CSVEEDTGTEAFF. CDR3 sequence (DNA): TGCAGCGTTGAAGAAGACACTGGAACTGAAGCTTTCTTT. V usage is TRBV29-1 and J usage is TRBJ1-1; no firm D call. The V gene lost 0 bases and the J gene lost 5 bases, with 10 bases spanning the gap. The CDR3 is 13 residues long. Per the germline V gene, CDR1 is SQVTM and CDR2 is ANQGSEA.

This clonotype occurred a few times. This chain links TRBV25-1 with TRBJ2-7, with a weak D call TRBD2 (7 bases). V gave up 5 bases and J gave up 3 bases, with 11 bases separating them. The CDR3 runs 13 residues. Looked up from germline, CDR1 is MGHDK and CDR2 is SYGVNS. CDR3 nucleotide sequence: TGTGCCAGCAGTAGGGGAGGGGGCTACGAGCAGTACTTC. This gives the protein CASSRGGGYEQYF.